The sample holds a few counts of the clone carrying this T cell receptor beta chain. Recruited during active infection, patients (from Seattle) were subsequently followed longitudinally. This sample is drawn from a study of blood T cell repertoires in COVID-19. Produced via immunoSEQ multiplex PCR; TCRdb's table is partial and in-frame only. The sample contains roughly 230,000 clones, 90% of which appear only once. This sequence originates from a woman in her fifties or sixties with COVID-19, enrolled during active disease. Material for sequencing was peripheral blood.

CDR3: CSVEQGGEKLFF. In nucleotides, the CDR3 is TGCAGCGTTGAACAGGGAGGGGAAAAACTGTTTTTT. V is TRBV29-1 and J is TRBJ1-4, with a possible D match to TRBD1 (5 bases). Trimming removed 2 bases from V and 8 bases from J, with 9 bases in between. The CDR3 loop spans 12 amino acids. Germline CDR1 is SQVTM and CDR2 is ANQGSEA.